One T cell receptor beta chain is described in this entry. The target of this receptor is not known. Per-base qualities were not stored, and no clone one base away is much larger. The library relied on the immunoSEQ multiplex PCR assay. A mixture of 60 forward primers for TCR Vbeta segments and 13 reverse primers for TCR Jbeta segments was used in the multiplex PCR. The CDR3 region of rearranged TCR beta genes was amplified from genomic DNA by a multiplex PCR assay. On the Illumina HiSeq System, the amplified TCR beta libraries were sequenced as 87-base-pair reads. The authors' analysis ran thus. A later analysis tallied 70 million to 100 million unique TCR beta chains across the 666 repertoires, and some 12 million of those chains were shared by two or more donors. A nearest-neighbor algorithm error-corrected the raw reads and collapsed the reads into unique sequences, merging closely related sequences to remove PCR and sequencing errors. Alignment of CDR3 sequences to IMGT reference sequences was used to assign V, D and J gene segments. For a sequence to be retained, a match of at least six nucleotides to both a V gene segment and a J gene segment was required. A rearrangement counted as productive if the CDR3 had no stop codons and remained in frame with V and J, and every other rearrangement counted as non-productive. CDR3 was defined by IMGT convention, running from the second conserved V-encoded cysteine to the conserved J-encoded phenylalanine. Sequences without an unambiguous match to a single V gene segment were excluded from the earlier analysis of 500 to 700 of the donors. An earlier analysis of about 590 of the donors classified V segments as functional when productive rearrangements were above 56.7% and as segregating when the standard deviation between donors was above 5%. To diagnose cytomegalovirus status from the catalog of TCR beta chain sequences, a statistical classification framework was built. In a later analysis, TCR nucleotide sequences were compared against IMGT/GENE-DB human TR gene sequences so that V and J genes could be assigned. The TCRdist pipeline was used in a later analysis to assign CDR3 sequences and most-parsimonious VDJ recombination scenarios. A later analysis defined each TCR beta chain by its CDR3 amino acid sequence plus V-gene family, and excluded reads lacking a unique V-gene family. In a later analysis, 550 to 650 highly shared, low-generation-probability nucleotide sequences were removed to address suspected cross-contamination and a sequencing artifact. For each public chain, a later analysis derived a clonal expansion index from normalized ranks of inferred template counts within each repertoire. Generation probabilities in a later analysis came from a VDJ recombination model fitted to out-of-frame rearrangements, and those results were checked against IGoR. Hypergeometric tests were used in a later analysis to score TCR-TCR, TCR-HLA and TCR-CMV co-occurrence, with a repertoire-size bias correction applied to the TCR pairs. To estimate false discovery rates, a later analysis permuted the HLA or CMV assignments 20 times. In a later analysis, co-occurring TCRs were grouped with DBSCAN, and TCRdist sequence similarity was added when clustering was performed within HLA-allele-positive subsets. For co-occurrence clustering, repertoires with fewer than 30,000 or more than 120,000 public chains were excluded, along with roughly 5 repertoires with anomalous nucleotide sharing. TCRdb mirrors the immuneACCESS table, restricted to in-frame sequences. Some clones are absent from its copies; in checked studies, under half trace to an unresolved V gene, and the reason for the others is unknown. That table is the source of V, J and clone size, and D and trimming were worked out from the DNA. The table for this sample lists 68,000 or so clones; more than 80% of them were counted only once. The top ten clones comprise around 7% of the sample.

This entry comes from a study of cytomegalovirus exposure and HLA in healthy donors (dated by TCRdb to about 2017). About the full investigation: According to an earlier analysis of 550 to 750 of the donors, 150 million to 200 million T cells yielded 117 million unique TCR beta sequences and less than 300 Gb of sequence data. An early release that covered about 600 HLA-typed donors contained approximately 300 gigabases of sequencing data and some 87 million unique TCR sequences. Of the approximately 400 genotyped donors, roughly 85% fell in the genetic ancestry cluster associated with self-reported Caucasian donors. The study aimed to test whether signatures of past pathogen exposure could be identified by cataloging public T cell receptors. Using immunosequencing, the study profiled T cell repertoires from fewer than 700 subjects and related those repertoires to cytomegalovirus serostatus. Along with the 666-subject first cohort, a separate validation cohort of 120 different subjects was used. To predict cytomegalovirus infection status, the study combined high-throughput TCR immunosequencing, statistical association of individual TCRs with disease status, and machine learning. A later analysis re-analyzed previously published TCR beta repertoires from 666 donors and added high-resolution HLA genotyping to study TCR occurrence patterns. Rather than using new phenotypic data, the later analysis identified candidate immune exposures from TCR beta sequences and from how often those sequences occurred across donors. To decide whether each TCR beta V gene segment behaved as functional or pseudogenic, an earlier analysis of approximately 600 of the donors relied on high-throughput TCR beta sequencing. Donor age, sex, ethnicity and CMV serostatus were compiled together with the repertoire data. A later genetic analysis used genome-wide SNP genotypes for about 55% of the 666 donors, treating that subset as a discovery cohort. Every discovery cohort repertoire had been produced on one sequencing platform. Class I and class II HLA loci were covered by the typing at four-digit resolution. Typing coverage differed by locus: A, B, C, DRB1 and DQB1 were typed in about 620-640 donors, DQA1 in roughly 500, DPA1 in some 570, and DPB1 in 400 to 480. A few DR-DQ haplotypes were handled as single units for association and clustering because linkage in the cohort was strong. Among around 400 genotyped donors of the cohort, an average of 235,054 unique TCR beta nucleotide sequences were sequenced per donor, 15% to 20% of them non-productive.

In total, approximately 700 healthy bone marrow donors made up the cohort. At the time of sampling, every cohort member was nominally healthy, though immune exposures that went unrecorded were likely present. CMV serostatus was positive for more than 250 and negative for about half of the roughly 700 cohort members, and was not recorded for this donor. A peripheral blood sample was collected from each donor, and TCR beta sequencing was performed on peripheral blood mononuclear cells. The Qiagen DNeasy Blood Extraction Kit was used to extract genomic DNA from the blood cell samples. General findings and caveats noted by the study authors: According to a later genetic analysis, donors in an Asian-associated ancestry cluster had fewer N-insertions in productive TCRs than the roughly 700-donor mean. In an earlier analysis of approximately 590 of the donors, most TCR beta V segments appeared in productive rearrangements about 90% or about 30% of the time, broadly matching IMGT annotations. An association between a missense DCLRE1C variant and V-gene and J-gene trimming of TCR beta chains was found in a later genetic analysis and replicated in an independent cohort. Only TCR beta chains were sequenced in this cohort, and the absence of alpha or paired-chain data limited detectable features. In a later analysis, several top co-occurrence clusters were reported to appear linked to parvovirus B19, influenza, CMV and Epstein-Barr virus. The study listed 150 to 200 TCR beta chains as associated with cytomegalovirus. Assigning TCR associations to individual alleles was difficult when HLA alleles, especially DR and DQ, strongly co-occurred. The authors suggested that the approach could potentially be generalized to other disease states and immunological phenotypes. A later analysis found that TCR association rates varied across HLA loci, with DRB1 alleles showing the most associated TCRs and HLA-C alleles the fewest. While some public TCRs were present in many individuals, most TCR sequences turned up only very rarely across donors. Because counts were too low, about 15 rarely observed V segments, including chromosome 9 orphons, were left out of the earlier analysis of a few hundred of the donors. A group of highly shared sequence variants was considered likely to be a technical artifact of the sequencing pipeline. In both the original and validation cohorts, the classifier was reported to diagnose cytomegalovirus status with high specificity and sensitivity. Immune exposure information for the cohort was limited to CMV serostatus. The 87-base-pair reads could not distinguish some IMGT-functional V segments, including TRBV6-2 and TRBV6-3, so those segments were excluded. Because some donors lacked HLA typing at each locus, the association tests relied only on the typed subset. A later analysis associated 16,951 TCR beta sequences with specific HLA alleles at a false discovery rate of 0.05. A further reported finding was that TCR beta sequences accurately predicted the HLA-A and HLA-B alleles for most subjects in the first cohort. The presence/absence analyses assumed that sequencing depth was roughly uniform across donors, and that assumption may not be true. In a later analysis, HLA-associated TCR beta chains showed more clonal expansion and lower generation probabilities than non-associated chains that were equally common. In vitro tests confirmed that a few of the cytomegalovirus-associated TCR beta chains recognize cytomegalovirus antigens. Most CMV-associated TCR beta chains appeared to be HLA-restricted in a later analysis, and the HLA associations seemed to be driven largely by CMV exposure. Linkage disequilibrium might explain the correlated functional status among segregating V segments, but an unknown experimental factor could not be excluded.

The germline V gene sets CDR1 to MNHNS and CDR2 to SASEGT. The CDR3 runs 12 residues from the cysteine to the phenylalanine. Of the read, only the CDR3 DNA is kept; its 36 bases are in frame from base 1. V is clipped by 3 bases and J by 4 bases, and the sequence between their germline boundaries is 6 bases long. Sequenced: PBMCs. The chain uses TRBV6-1 and TRBJ2-5; the D gene cannot be named for sure. The source is a human donor in good health. The DNA reads as follows: TGTGCCAGCAGTGAGTTTAGAGAGACCCAGTACTTC. Translated, this gives CASSEFRETQYF.